This T cell receptor beta chain was recorded in a study of T cells in Graves' hyperthyroidism and ophthalmopathy. General study results and limits: Blood also contained most expanded thyroid clonotypes above 0.001.

Germline CDR1 and CDR2: MNHEY and SVGEGT. The length of the CDR3 is 12 residues. After removal of 6 bases from V and 11 bases from J, the junction contained 8 bases not matched to a gene. Turning to this clonotype: Its target is unknown.

Amplification of TCR beta CDR3 regions used RNA as the template. The study used the HTBI primer set for a first-round RT-PCR of the TCR CDR3. Each CDR3 protein is one row after TCRdb ran MiXCR on the multiplex PCR reads. The sample has 490,000 or so distinct CDR3 sequences, about 20% seen once. Each diagnosis drew on symptoms, thyroxine, TRAb, thyroid ultrasound and orbital computed tomography findings. Sequencing was performed on blood. The rearrangement uses TRBV6-2 or TRBV6-3 and TRBJ1-1; 8 bases match TRBD1. The origin of this receptor is a woman aged 70-85 years with Graves' ophthalmopathy. The DNA of the CDR3 is TGTGCCAGCAGACGGACAGGGCTTGGCGCTTTCTTT. It codes for CASRRTGLGAFF.